Given below is one TCR beta chain in context. Likely a read error: the CDR3 ends without its conserved phenylalanine or tryptophan. Construction of the TCRbeta library involved unique molecular identifiers. TCRdb re-derived calls from the PCR reads in MiXCR, one entry per CDR3 protein. The sample lists roughly 420,000 distinct CDR3 sequences, about a sixth occurring once. The data originate from a study of T-cell reconstitution after alpha-beta-depleted transplantation in children. V was cut by 5 bases and J by 4 bases, with 17 bases left in between. The CDR3 runs 15 residues. The germline V gene encodes CDR1 SGHAT and CDR2 FQNNGV.

The clonotype was recovered from a boy younger than two who had a stem cell transplant for Wiskott-Aldrich syndrome, so the T cells may come from the graft donor. The chain recombines TRBV11-2 with TRBJ1-1; the D is unclear. The specimen comprised PBMCs, mostly from graft donor cells, sampled 360 days after TCRalphabeta/CD19-depleted stem cell transplant. CDR3 sequence reads: CASSGPYREGTEAFL. The DNA of the CDR3 is TGTGCCAGCAGCGGACCGTATAGGGAGGGCACTGAAGCTTTCCTT.